This entry lists 14 T cell receptor beta chains sequenced from one sample in a study of T cells after yellow fever vaccination. TCRdb ran MiXCR on the 5' RACE reads and lists one entry per CDR3 protein. The repertoire holds some 420,000 distinct CDR3 sequences, with approximately 18% as singletons. Sequences were derived from PBMCs, sampled before the yellow fever booster vaccination. All receptors derive from a man younger than 35 who received the YFV17D yellow fever vaccine.

The chain combines TRBV5-1 with TRBJ2-1; D is perhaps TRBD2 (5 bases). The CDR3 consists of 12 residues. Looked up from germline, CDR1 is SGHRS and CDR2 is YFSETQ. V gave up 5 bases and J gave up 6 bases, with 9 bases separating them. The CDR3 coding sequence is TGCGCCAGCAGGGGAGCGACCAATGAGCAGTTCTTC. Translated, it gives CASRGATNEQFF.

The chain uses TRBV25-1 and TRBJ1-2, with 10 bases identical to TRBD1. V shed 2 bases, J shed 4 bases, and the junction held 7 bases outside the gene matches. The CDR3 extends over 16 amino acids. The germline V gene has CDR1 MGHDK and CDR2 SYGVNS. The CDR3 loop reads CASSEPRTGGGYGYTF. The DNA for the CDR3 is TGTGCCAGCAGTGAACCACGGACAGGGGGTGGCTATGGCTACACCTTC.

This clonotype was seen only a few times. This sequence joins TRBV27 and TRBJ2-3, with 14 positions matching TRBD2. The CDR3 consists of 19 residues. Germline CDR1 and CDR2: MNHEY and SMNVEV (reference sequence). The J segment lost 0 bases and the V segment lost 3 bases, leaving 8 bases of the junction unmatched. This chain's CDR3 is CASSFLGTSGGLSTDTQYF. The CDR3 DNA is TGTGCCAGCAGTTTCCTGGGGACTAGCGGGGGACTTAGCACAGATACGCAGTATTTT.

There are a few counts of this clonotype. The genes are TRBV7-2 and TRBJ2-3, with 8 nucleotides matching TRBD2. This CDR3 is 16 amino acids long. Trimming at V came to 5 bases and at J to 5 bases, leaving 12 bases not matched to a gene. CDR1 and CDR2 (germline): SGHTA, FQGNSA. The chain's CDR3 is CASSRLGRGALDTQYF. CDR3 nucleotides: TGTGCCAGCAGCCGTCTGGGGCGGGGGGCCCTAGATACGCAGTATTTT.

The V gene is TRBV4-1, the J gene TRBJ2-1, with 8 bases aligning to TRBD2. The CDR3 length is 15 residues. Germline V CDR1 and CDR2: MGHRA, YSYEKL. Germline trimming cut 8 bases from V and 7 bases from J; bases unmatched to any gene: 13. Here the CDR3 DNA reads TGCGCCAGCGGCATCGGGACTAGTTTTACTAATGAGCAGTTCTTC. Its translation: CASGIGTSFTNEQFF.

There are a few counts of this clonotype. A junction end diverges from the germline sequence, so it may reflect a read error. The CDR3 protein is CASSQSSSYTQYF. The CDR3 bases are TGTGCTAGCAGCCAGTCCTCCTCATATACGCAGTATTTT. The V and J genes are TRBV7-7 and TRBJ2-3; no clear D. Germline values: CDR1 SSHAT, CDR2 FNYEAQ (reference sequence). The CDR3 totals 13 residues.

The gene calls are TRBV7-9 and TRBJ2-1; the D is unclear. The length of the CDR3 is 11 residues. The germline V gene encodes CDR1 SEHNR and CDR2 FQNEAQ (reference sequence). The V and J ends lost 8 bases and 9 bases respectively, with 11 bases between them. The CDR3 nucleotides are TGTGCCAGCGCCCTCGCGATTGAGCAGTTCTTC. It specifies CASALAIEQFF.

This clonotype was counted only a few times. The chain recombines TRBV10-3 with TRBJ2-3; 12 bases align to TRBD2. CDR3 length: 15 residues. V shed 8 bases and J 1 base; nucleotides not matched to a gene: 4. Germline CDR1 reads ENHRY; CDR2 reads SYGVKD. The CDR3 reads CAISRTSGGTDTQYF. CDR3 DNA sequence: TGTGCCATCTCGAGGACTAGCGGGGGCACAGATACGCAGTATTTT.

This clonotype came up a few times. This chain connects TRBV5-1 to TRBJ1-1; TRBD1 matches at 8 bases. The CDR3 is 11 residues long. With V trimmed by 4 bases and J by 8 bases, 1 base remained unmatched. CDR1 is SGHRS and CDR2 is YFSETQ in the germline V gene. Here the CDR3 reads CASSRDREAFF. DNA for the CDR3: TGCGCCAGCAGCCGGGACAGGGAAGCTTTCTTT.

The rearrangement joins TRBV4-1 to TRBJ1-2, with TRBD1 matching 10 bases. The V gene end was trimmed by 0 bases and the J gene end by 7 bases; junction bases not matched to a gene: 8. Germline CDR1 reads MGHRA; CDR2 reads YSYEKL. This CDR3 is 16 amino acids long. The CDR3 spells CASSQERDRGASGYTF. The DNA of the CDR3 is TGCGCCAGCAGCCAAGAAAGGGACAGGGGTGCCTCTGGCTACACCTTC.

In its sample, this clonotype was seen a few times. The V gene is TRBV5-6, the J gene TRBJ1-6; no clear D gene. The CDR3 extends over 14 amino acids. The V end was cut by 1 base, the J end by 7 bases, with 9 bases between. Germline values: CDR1 SGHDT, CDR2 YYEEEE. CDR3: CASSLPGRNSPLHF. DNA for the CDR3: TGTGCCAGCAGCTTGCCCGGAAGGAATTCACCCCTCCACTTT.

The chain is built from TRBV4-2 and TRBJ2-3; D is undetermined. The CDR3 consists of 15 residues. The V end lost 3 bases, the J end lost 0 bases, and 10 bases lay between the germline ends. Germline lookup yields CDR1 LGHNA and CDR2 YNFKEQ. For the CDR3, the DNA is TGTGCCAGCAGCCATCCAGCGACTAGCACAGATACGCAGTATTTT. Amino acids: CASSHPATSTDTQYF.

This clonotype has only a few counts. The rearrangement uses TRBV29-1 and TRBJ2-2; 7 bases agree with TRBD1. The V gene end was trimmed by 6 bases and the J gene end by 1 base; junction bases not matched to a gene: 5. Germline CDR1 reads SQVTM; CDR2 reads ANQGSEA. The CDR3 sequence is 14 residues long. The CDR3 DNA reads TGCAGCGTCCGTAGGACAGGGAACACCGGGGAGCTGTTTTTT. This sequence encodes CSVRRTGNTGELFF.

The chain links TRBV7-2 to TRBJ1-3; tentatively, D is TRBD1 (6 bases). V was trimmed by 5 bases and J by 2 bases, leaving 13 bases between them. The CDR3 is 15 amino acids. CDR1 is SGHTA, CDR2 FQGNSA, per germline. In DNA, the CDR3 is TGTGCCAGCAGCCGCATGGGGGGCGCTGGAAACACCATATATTTT. This codes for CASSRMGGAGNTIYF.